The clone carrying this T cell receptor beta chain was counted a few times. What it recognizes is unknown. Profiled with immunoSEQ multiplex PCR; TCRdb holds only in-frame clones, not every one. The profile shows approximately 98,000 clones, under 95% of them singletons. The data are from a study of OX40 agonist ivuxolimab in advanced cancers. Overall study: Allowance was made for prior anti-PD-1, anti-PD-L1 or anti-CTLA-4 therapy, and approximately 41% had some. Partial response was recorded in three patients: one hepatocellular carcinoma and two cutaneous melanoma cases.

Study-wide results and limits: With doses of 0.1 to 3.0 mg/kg, CD4+ and CD8+ blood T cells had undergone clonal expansion by week 6. Patients with a partial response at 0.1-3.0 mg/kg had among the lowest clonal expansion.

The J segment lost 3 bases and the V segment lost 4 bases, leaving 4 bases of the junction unmatched. Looked up from germline, CDR1 is SGHRS and CDR2 is YFSETQ. This CDR3 is built from 13 residues. This specimen was CD4+ or CD8+ T cells sorted from blood, taken in a trial of the OX40 agonist ivuxolimab. V and J are TRBV5-1 and TRBJ2-7; 7 bases fit TRBD1. This sequence was found in an adult with an advanced solid tumor such as melanoma, head and neck, liver or kidney cancer. In DNA form, the CDR3 reads TGCGCCAGCAGCACGGGACAGAACTACGAGCAGTACTTC. This sequence encodes CASSTGQNYEQYF.